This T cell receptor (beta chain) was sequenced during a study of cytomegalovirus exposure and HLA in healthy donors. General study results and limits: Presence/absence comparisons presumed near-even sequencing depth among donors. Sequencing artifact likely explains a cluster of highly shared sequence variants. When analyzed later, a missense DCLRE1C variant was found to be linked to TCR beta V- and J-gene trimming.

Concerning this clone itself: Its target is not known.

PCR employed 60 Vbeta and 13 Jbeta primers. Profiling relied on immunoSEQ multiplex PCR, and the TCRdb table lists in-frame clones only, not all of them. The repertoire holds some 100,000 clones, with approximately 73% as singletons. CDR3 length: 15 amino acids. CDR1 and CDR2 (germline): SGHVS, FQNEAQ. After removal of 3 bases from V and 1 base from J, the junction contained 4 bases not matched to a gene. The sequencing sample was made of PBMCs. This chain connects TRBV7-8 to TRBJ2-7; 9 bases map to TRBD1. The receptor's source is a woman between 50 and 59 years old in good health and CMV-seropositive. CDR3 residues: CASSFVQGASYEQYF. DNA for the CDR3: TGTGCCAGCAGCTTTGTACAGGGGGCATCCTACGAGCAGTACTTC.